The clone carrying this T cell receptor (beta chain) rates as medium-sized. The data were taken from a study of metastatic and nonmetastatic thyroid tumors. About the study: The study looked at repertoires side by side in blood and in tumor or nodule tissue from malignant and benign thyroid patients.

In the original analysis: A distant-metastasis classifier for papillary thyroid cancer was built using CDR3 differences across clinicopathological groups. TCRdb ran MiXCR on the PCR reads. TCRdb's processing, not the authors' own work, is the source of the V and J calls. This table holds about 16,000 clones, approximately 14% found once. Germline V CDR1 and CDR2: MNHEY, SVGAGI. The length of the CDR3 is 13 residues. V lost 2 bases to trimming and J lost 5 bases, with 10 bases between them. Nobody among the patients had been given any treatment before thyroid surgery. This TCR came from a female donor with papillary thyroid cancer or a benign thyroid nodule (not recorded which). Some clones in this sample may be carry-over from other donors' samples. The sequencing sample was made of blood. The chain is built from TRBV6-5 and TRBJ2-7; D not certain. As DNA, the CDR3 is TGTGCCAGCAGTTACCGGGTTATGAACGAGCAGTACTTC. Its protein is CASSYRVMNEQYF.